This note documents a single TCR beta chain sequence. Using immunoSEQ multiplex PCR, the repertoire was profiled, and TCRdb retains in-frame clones only, with some absent. This table holds more than 95,000 clones, 83% found once. This sample is part of a study of control samples from healthy donors and cancer patients. Germline values: CDR1 SGHNT, CDR2 YENEEA. The V end lost 2 bases, the J end lost 5 bases, and 6 bases lay between the germline ends. This CDR3 has 13 residues. Source material: blood. The chain uses TRBV11-3 and TRBJ1-4, with D unclear. This receptor was obtained from a woman aged 50 to 60 in good health. The CDR3 spells CASSLSRNEKLFF. CDR3 coding DNA: TGTGCCAGCAGCTTAAGTCGGAATGAAAAACTGTTTTTT.